This passage covers 15 T cell receptor beta chains from one sample sequenced in a study of T cell responses to AZD1222 COVID-19 vaccine. The repertoire was sequenced with immunoSEQ multiplex PCR; TCRdb's copy has only in-frame clones and lacks some. This sample carries over 150,000 clones, approximately 90% of them seen once, and the ten largest clones take around 3%. Sample: peripheral blood, taken on day 0 of AZD1222 vaccination. Every receptor here comes from an adult in good health.

The chain links TRBV5-1 to TRBJ1-1, with 9 bases aligning to TRBD1. Germline V gene sequence: CDR1 SGHRS, CDR2 YFSETQ. The trim removed 0 bases at V and 6 bases at J, leaving 9 bases unmatched. CDR3 size: 16 residues. This CDR3 reads CASSLGLGTGSSEAFF. The DNA of the CDR3 is TGCGCCAGCAGCTTGGGTTTGGGGACAGGGTCATCTGAAGCTTTCTTT.

The chain links TRBV9 to TRBJ1-6; 7 bases match TRBD1. This CDR3 has 14 residues. V lost 0 bases and J lost 7; bases outside the gene matches: 1. Per germline, CDR1 SGDLS and CDR2 YYNGEE. The DNA of the CDR3 is TGTGCCAGCAGCGTAGGACAGGGAAATTCACCCCTCCACTTT. Translated, it gives CASSVGQGNSPLHF.

The CDR3 is CASRITGIPSYEQYF. For the CDR3, the DNA is TGTGCCAGCAGGATAACAGGGATCCCCTCCTACGAGCAGTACTTC. The V call is TRBV6-5, the J call TRBJ2-7; tentative D call: TRBD1 (6 bases). CDR1 is MNHEY and CDR2 is SVGAGI in the germline V gene. This CDR3 has 15 residues. The V end was cut by 6 bases, the J end by 0 bases, with 15 bases between.

This chain joins TRBV9 and TRBJ1-4; 7 nucleotides match TRBD1. V lost 0 bases and J lost 7; bases outside the gene matches: 6. Looked up from germline, CDR1 is SGDLS and CDR2 is YYNGEE. The CDR3 consists of 15 residues. The chain's CDR3 is CASSVGRQGSEKLFF. CDR3 DNA sequence: TGTGCCAGCAGCGTAGGGAGACAGGGAAGTGAAAAACTGTTTTTT.

The chain is built from TRBV5-4 and TRBJ1-5; no firm D call. The CDR3 is 14 amino acids. With 0 bases removed from V and 2 bases from J, the gap between germline ends came to 6 bases. Per germline, CDR1 SGHNT and CDR2 YYREEE (reference sequence). The CDR3 is CASSLEGGNQPQHF. The CDR3 nucleotides are TGTGCCAGCAGCTTGGAGGGAGGCAATCAGCCCCAGCATTTT.

This chain connects TRBV27 to TRBJ1-1; D not certain. CDR3 size: 15 residues. Germline CDR1 and CDR2: MNHEY and SMNVEV (reference sequence). Between the trimmed V and J ends, which lost 1 base and 4 bases, there was a span of 13 bases. The CDR3 DNA is TGTGCCAGCAGTTTATGGGAGGGTTCGGGCACTGAAGCTTTCTTT. It is translated as CASSLWEGSGTEAFF.

The chain has TRBV20-1 and TRBJ1-4; D not certain. Germline CDR1 reads DFQATT; CDR2 reads SNEGSKA (reference sequence). CDR3 length equals 11 residues. The V end lost 3 bases, the J end lost 6 bases, and 5 bases lay between the germline ends. CDR3 nucleotide sequence: TGCAGTGCTAGCGAGGATGAAAAACTGTTTTTT. It translates to CSASEDEKLFF.

The chain carries TRBV20-1 and TRBJ2-4, with TRBD1 matching over 11 bases. V lost 3 bases and J lost 8; bases outside the gene matches: 9. CDR1 DFQATT and CDR2 SNEGSKA come from the germline V gene (reference sequence). The CDR3 spans 15 residues. The CDR3 here is CSASGGQGALDIQYF. The CDR3 DNA reads TGCAGTGCTAGTGGCGGACAGGGGGCGCTTGACATTCAGTACTTC.

The J gene is TRBJ2-5, the V gene TRBV7-2; tentatively, D is TRBD1 or TRBD2 (5 bases each). V dropped 4 bases and J dropped 2 bases, with 11 bases sitting between them. The length of the CDR3 is 14 residues. The germline V gene encodes CDR1 SGHTA and CDR2 FQGNSA. CDR3 loop: CASSSSGRQETQYF. CDR3 nucleotide sequence: TGTGCCAGCAGCTCGTCAGGGAGACAAGAGACCCAGTACTTC.

This clone was detected once. The chain's CDR3 is CASSARGRVNEKLFF. The CDR3 DNA follows: TGTGCCAGCAGTGCCCGGGGGCGGGTTAATGAAAAACTGTTTTTT. The chain couples TRBV5-8 to TRBJ1-4; the D gene is possibly TRBD1 (6 bases). Trimming took off 5 bases at V and 4 bases at J, with 15 bases between the two ends. Germline-derived CDR1 and CDR2 are SGHTS and YDEGEE. The CDR3 length is 15 residues. The whole variable domain, remainder taken from reference TRBV5-8 and TRBJ1-4, is EAGVTQSPTHLIKTRGQQATLRCSPISGHTSVYWYQQALGLGLQFLLWYDEGEERNRGNFPPRFSGRQFPNYSSELNVNALELEDSALYLCASSARGRVNEKLFFGSGTQLSVL.

This chain uses TRBV7-2 with TRBJ1-1; D not resolved. The V end was cut by 5 bases, the J end by 4 bases, with 20 bases between. The CDR3 totals 16 residues. The germline gives CDR1 SGHTA, CDR2 FQGNSA. CDR3: CASSPRLLGVGTEAFF. The CDR3 DNA sequence: TGTGCCAGCAGCCCCAGACTTCTAGGCGTTGGCACTGAAGCTTTCTTT.

The chain joins TRBV6-5 to TRBJ1-4; no clear D gene. Trimming took off 2 bases at V and 8 bases at J, with 18 bases between the two ends. The CDR3 length is 16 residues. Germline CDR1 and CDR2: MNHEY and SVGAGI. The DNA for the CDR3 is TGTGCCAGCAGTTACGCCCGGACCTCCTCAACGGAAAAACTGTTTTTT. Protein sequence: CASSYARTSSTEKLFF.

V and J are TRBV7-9 and TRBJ1-4; D possibly corresponds to TRBD1 (6 bases). There are 16 residues in the CDR3. Germline V lookup: CDR1 SEHNR, CDR2 FQNEAQ (reference sequence). The V gene lost 1 base and the J gene lost 4 bases, with 13 bases spanning the gap. CDR3 in amino acids: CASSLDAHRVNEKLFF. The CDR3, as DNA: TGTGCCAGCAGCTTAGATGCGCACAGGGTTAATGAAAAACTGTTTTTT. The full variable domain, rest sourced from reference TRBV7-9 and TRBJ1-4, is DTGVSQNPRHKITKRGQNVTFRCDPISEHNRLYWYRQTLGQGPEFLTYFQNEAQLEKSRLLSDRFSAERPKGSFSTLEIQRTEQGDSAMYLCASSLDAHRVNEKLFFGSGTQLSVL.

This sequence joins TRBV4-3 and TRBJ1-2; tentative D call: TRBD1 (5 bases). The CDR3 runs to 15 residues. Germline V gene sequence: CDR1 LGHNA, CDR2 YSLEER. The V end was cut by 1 base, the J end by 6 bases, with 15 bases between. CDR3 sequence reads: CASSQGQGIRNGYTF. The CDR3 DNA reads TGCGCCAGCAGCCAAGGCCAGGGTATTCGGAATGGCTACACCTTC.

J is TRBJ1-1 and V is TRBV2; 10 bases are a match to TRBD1. The trim removed 6 bases at V and 2 bases at J, leaving 6 bases unmatched. The germline V gene encodes CDR1 SNHLY and CDR2 FYNNEI. The CDR3 spans 15 residues. As DNA, the CDR3 is TGTGCCAGCAGGAAGGGGGACAGGGGAAACACTGAAGCTTTCTTT. It specifies CASRKGDRGNTEAFF.